One sample yielded the 9 T cell receptor beta chains listed below, sequenced in a study of vaccination effects on CD4 cells after COVID-19. Culture proceeded for nine to ten days, and CD4+ T cells were then isolated. For these TCRs, the target antigens are not known. The protocol was immunoSEQ multiplex PCR, while the TCRdb copy is restricted to in-frame clones and leaves out a portion. The sample lists 40,000 or so clones, roughly 80% seen once, with under 3% in the top ten. Sequencing used CD4+ T cells from PBMCs cultured without peptide, obtained before COVID-19 vaccination. Every receptor here comes from a human donor who received a COVID-19 vaccine.

The V gene is TRBV28, the J gene TRBJ2-5; 13 bases line up with TRBD2. Germline CDR1 reads MDHEN; CDR2 reads SYDVKM. V dropped 2 bases and J dropped 2; count of bases not matched to a gene: 8. The CDR3 loop spans 18 amino acids. The CDR3 DNA reads as TGTGCCAGCAGTTTACCGGGACTAGCGGGGAGGAAACAAGAGACCCAGTACTTC. It translates to CASSLPGLAGRKQETQYF.

The V call is TRBV7-2, the J call TRBJ1-1; no firm D call. V was cut by 5 bases and J by 0 bases, with 13 bases left in between. Looked up from germline, CDR1 is SGHTA and CDR2 is FQGNSA. The CDR3 consists of 15 residues. The CDR3 loop reads CASSTESRMNTEAFF. The CDR3, as DNA: TGTGCCAGCAGCACCGAGTCCCGGATGAACACTGAAGCTTTCTTT.

The chain's CDR3 is CSAGTGNTEAFF. The CDR3 nucleotides read TGCAGCGCGGGGACAGGGAACACTGAAGCTTTCTTT. The chain employs TRBV29-1 and TRBJ1-1; 8 bases map to TRBD1. V was clipped by 7 bases and J by 1 base; unmatched bases: 2. CDR3 length equals 12 residues. CDR1 and CDR2 (germline): SQVTM, ANQGSEA.

The rearrangement links TRBV9 to TRBJ2-5; 8 nucleotides line up with TRBD1. CDR3 length equals 16 residues. V gave up 4 bases and J gave up 1 base; unmatched junction bases: 9. Germline V gene data show CDR1 as SGDLS and CDR2 as YYNGEE. The CDR3 DNA follows: TGTGCCAGCAGCCAATGGGGGACAGGAGCCCAAGAGACCCAGTACTTC. Its protein product is CASSQWGTGAQETQYF.

This rearrangement joins TRBV10-1 to TRBJ2-3, with 7 bases aligning to TRBD1. The CDR3 contains 15 residues. Germline lookup yields CDR1 WNHNN and CDR2 SYGVQD (reference sequence). Germline trimming cut 3 bases from V and 2 bases from J; bases unmatched to any gene: 5. The CDR3 region is CASSDAGTATDTQYF. In nucleotides, the CDR3 is TGCGCCAGCAGTGACGCCGGGACAGCCACAGATACGCAGTATTTT.

The chain has TRBV5-4 and TRBJ2-5; the match to TRBD2 covers 8 bases. J lost 4 bases, V lost 1 base, and 6 bases had no gene match. The CDR3 consists of 15 residues. Germline loops: CDR1 SGHNT, CDR2 YYREEE (reference sequence). CDR3 nucleotide sequence: TGTGCCAGCAGCTTGAGCGGGGGAGTAGGAGAGACCCAGTACTTC. Amino acids: CASSLSGGVGETQYF.

The chain has TRBV27 and TRBJ1-1, with 8 bases lining up with TRBD1. This CDR3 is built from 13 residues. Germline trimming cut 2 bases from V and 5 bases from J; bases unmatched to any gene: 1. Germline assignment: CDR1 MNHEY and CDR2 SMNVEV (reference sequence). CDR3 in amino acids: CASSLDRGTEAFF. As DNA, the CDR3 is TGTGCCAGCAGTTTAGACAGGGGTACTGAAGCTTTCTTT.

V is TRBV30 and J is TRBJ1-2; no reliable D call. Trimming left V 3 bases short and J 7 bases short, with 21 bases between. Germline CDR1 reads GTSNPN; CDR2 reads SVGIG (reference sequence). The CDR3 totals 15 residues. The CDR3 nucleotides are TGTGCCTGGAGCCACGGGCAGGCTCGAGTTGGTGGCTACACCTTC. Its protein product is CAWSHGQARVGGYTF.

This clone was recorded a few times. The chain is built from TRBV7-9 and TRBJ1-4; D gene unclear. Looked up from germline, CDR1 is SEHNR and CDR2 is FQNEAQ (reference sequence). CDR3 length equals 15 residues. Trimming removed 5 bases from V and 3 bases from J, with 13 bases in between. Here the CDR3 DNA reads TGTGCCAGCAGCCCCAAGAACGGGGCTAATGAAAAACTGTTTTTT. Encoded protein: CASSPKNGANEKLFF.